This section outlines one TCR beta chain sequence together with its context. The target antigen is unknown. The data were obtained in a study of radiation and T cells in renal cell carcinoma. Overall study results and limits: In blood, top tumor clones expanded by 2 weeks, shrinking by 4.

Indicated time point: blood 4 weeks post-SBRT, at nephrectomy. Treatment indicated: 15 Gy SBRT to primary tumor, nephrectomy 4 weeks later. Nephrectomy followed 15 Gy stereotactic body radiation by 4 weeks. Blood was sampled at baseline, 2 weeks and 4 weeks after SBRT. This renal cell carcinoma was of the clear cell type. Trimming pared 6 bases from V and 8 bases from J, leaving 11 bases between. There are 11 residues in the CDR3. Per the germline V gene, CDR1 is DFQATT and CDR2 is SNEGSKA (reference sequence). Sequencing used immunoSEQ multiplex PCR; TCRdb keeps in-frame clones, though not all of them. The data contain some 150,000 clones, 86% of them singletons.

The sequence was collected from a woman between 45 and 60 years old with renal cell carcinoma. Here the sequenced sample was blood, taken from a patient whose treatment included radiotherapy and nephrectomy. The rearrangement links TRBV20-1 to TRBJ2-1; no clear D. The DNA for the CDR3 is TGCAGTGCAGAGACCGGGTATGAGCAGTTCTTC. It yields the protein CSAETGYEQFF.